This entry lists 21 T cell receptor beta chains sequenced from one sample in a study of T-cell reconstitution after alpha-beta-depleted transplantation in children. A library of TCRbeta sequences, prepared with unique molecular identifiers, was generated. TCRdb re-derived calls from the PCR reads in MiXCR, one entry per CDR3 protein. The table shows a few hundred thousand distinct CDR3 sequences, with 8% to 9.5% occurring only once. The specimen comprised PBMCs from the stem cell graft donor, sampled from the stem cell graft. All receptors come from a human donor who donated a stem cell graft to a child with acute lymphoblastic leukemia.

This clonotype was counted only a few times. The chain recombines TRBV3-1 with TRBJ1-1; 8 bases are a match to TRBD1. This CDR3 comprises 16 residues. The germline V gene has CDR1 LGHDT and CDR2 YNNKEL (reference sequence). V lost 4 bases to trimming and J lost 2 bases; unmatched junction nucleotides: 9. The CDR3 sequence: CASSRRQGIPNTEAFF. CDR3 bases: TGTGCCAGCAGCCGGCGACAGGGGATTCCCAACACTGAAGCTTTCTTT.

This clonotype was seen ten or more times. This chain links TRBV6-5 with TRBJ1-1; 8 bases are a match to TRBD1. The V gene's germline CDR1 is MNHEY and CDR2 SVGAGI. V shed 7 bases, J shed 1 base, and the junction held 5 bases outside the gene matches. This CDR3 region has 14 residues. The CDR3 DNA is TGTGCCAGCAAAAGCGGACAGGGGAACACTGAAGCTTTCTTT. Translated, it gives CASKSGQGNTEAFF.

The rearrangement links TRBV12-3 or TRBV12-4 to TRBJ2-7, with D perhaps matching TRBD1 (5 bases). This CDR3 spans 14 amino acids. V was trimmed by 1 base and J by 2 bases, leaving 9 bases between them. Written as DNA, the CDR3 is TGTGCCAGCAGTTTAGGAATGGGGCCCTACGAGCAGTACTTC. Translation: CASSLGMGPYEQYF.

The sample holds a few counts of this clonotype. The rearrangement joins TRBV11-2 to TRBJ2-5; D unclear. Germline CDR1 is SGHAT and CDR2 is FQNNGV. This CDR3 has 11 residues. V lost 3 bases and J 8 bases, leaving 7 bases between the germline ends. For the CDR3, the DNA is TGTGCCAGCAGCTTGGTAGCTACCCAGTACTTC. Its translation: CASSLVATQYF.

This clonotype turned up a few times. V is TRBV5-1 and J is TRBJ2-7, with TRBD1 identical over 9 bases. The V gene end was trimmed by 4 bases and the J gene end by 4 bases; junction bases not matched to a gene: 9. Germline V gene lookup returns CDR1 SGHRS and CDR2 YFSETQ. The CDR3 loop spans 15 amino acids. CDR3 region: CASSTTGGTLYEQYF. The CDR3 DNA reads as TGCGCCAGCAGCACCACAGGGGGCACCCTTTACGAGCAGTACTTC.

V and J are TRBV30 and TRBJ2-1, with TRBD1 as a possible D gene (5 bases). Trimming removed 0 bases at V and 5 bases at J, with 14 bases between. CDR3 size: 15 residues. Per the germline V gene, CDR1 is GTSNPN and CDR2 is SVGIG (reference sequence). The CDR3 sequence is CAWSVLGQQNNEQFF. CDR3 nucleotides: TGTGCCTGGAGTGTATTGGGGCAACAAAACAATGAGCAGTTCTTC.

This clonotype was seen only a few times. V usage is TRBV5-1 and J usage is TRBJ2-2; D is possibly TRBD2 (5 bases). V was cut by 4 bases and J by 6 bases, with 10 bases left in between. The germline gives CDR1 SGHRS, CDR2 YFSETQ. The CDR3 is 13 residues long. CDR3 loop: CASSVDSAGELFF. Written as DNA, the CDR3 is TGCGCCAGCAGCGTGGACTCGGCCGGGGAGCTGTTTTTT. Full variable domain (remainder filled in from reference TRBV5-1 and TRBJ2-2): KAGVTQTPRYLIKTRGQQVTLSCSPISGHRSVSWYQQTPGQGLQFLFEYFSETQRNKGNFPGRFSGRQFSNSRSEMNVSTLELGDSALYLCASSVDSAGELFFGEGSRLTVL.

The rearrangement uses TRBV19 and TRBJ1-2, with TRBD1 as a possible D gene (5 bases). The V end was cut by 5 bases, the J end by 5 bases, with 12 bases between. This CDR3 spans 13 amino acids. Germline CDR1 is LNHDA and CDR2 is SQIVND (reference sequence). The CDR3 loop reads CASSDRLVYGYTF. CDR3 coding DNA: TGTGCCAGTAGTGACAGACTCGTATATGGCTACACCTTC.

In this sample, this clonotype turned up many times. The rearrangement joins TRBV11-3 to TRBJ2-3; D is perhaps TRBD1 or TRBD2 (6 bases each). V was shortened by 5 bases and J by 8 bases, with 14 bases between the two germline ends. Germline V gene sequence: CDR1 SGHNT, CDR2 YENEEA. The CDR3 has 13 residues. The CDR3 DNA follows: TGTGCCAGCAGCCTACAGGGAGGCAGTACGCAGTATTTT. It codes for CASSLQGGSTQYF.

This clonotype was recorded many times. CDR3 in amino acids: CSAQAYTEAFF. In nucleotides, the CDR3 is TGCAGCGCCCAAGCGTACACTGAAGCTTTCTTT. The chain is built from TRBV29-1 and TRBJ1-1; no reliable D call. CDR1 is SQVTM and CDR2 is ANQGSEA in the germline V gene. The CDR3 loop spans 11 amino acids. The V and J ends lost 7 bases and 3 bases respectively, with 9 bases between them.

This clonotype was observed many times. This chain joins TRBV7-9 and TRBJ2-1, with TRBD1 as a possible D gene (6 bases). The CDR3 runs 15 residues. Looked up from germline, CDR1 is SEHNR and CDR2 is FQNEAQ (reference sequence). Trimming removed 0 bases from V and 7 bases from J, with 13 bases in between. The DNA of the CDR3 is TGTGCCAGCAGCTTAGCGTTGGGACAAAGGAATGAGCAGTTCTTC. Its protein is CASSLALGQRNEQFF. Full variable domain (missing parts from reference TRBV7-9 and TRBJ2-1): DTGVSQNPRHKITKRGQNVTFRCDPISEHNRLYWYRQTLGQGPEFLTYFQNEAQLEKSRLLSDRFSAERPKGSFSTLEIQRTEQGDSAMYLCASSLALGQRNEQFFGPGTRLTVL.

This rearrangement joins TRBV4-3 to TRBJ2-5, with 12 nucleotides matching TRBD2. Germline lookup yields CDR1 LGHNA and CDR2 YSLEER. With 0 bases clipped from V and 5 bases from J, the junction kept 10 bases outside the gene matches. The CDR3 covers 18 residues. The CDR3 reads CASSQESLAGGRSETQYF. CDR3 bases: TGCGCCAGCAGCCAAGAATCCCTAGCGGGGGGGCGATCGGAGACCCAGTACTTC.

The rearrangement links TRBV2 to TRBJ1-5, with TRBD1 as a possible D gene (6 bases). V dropped 4 bases and J dropped 0 bases, with 16 bases sitting between them. The CDR3 consists of 17 residues. Looked up from germline, CDR1 is SNHLY and CDR2 is FYNNEI. CDR3 sequence: CASSASGAAFSNQPQHF. DNA for the CDR3: TGTGCCAGCAGTGCGTCGGGGGCGGCCTTTAGCAATCAGCCCCAGCATTTT. The full variable domain, completed using reference TRBV2 and TRBJ1-5, is EPEVTQTPSHQVTQMGQEVILRCVPISNHLYFYWYRQILGQKVEFLVSFYNNEISEKSEIFDDQFSVERPDGSNFTLKIRSTKLEDSAMYFCASSASGAAFSNQPQHFGDGTRLSIL.

In this sample, this clonotype turned up a few times. The CDR3 protein is CASSPDWSRTNEKLFF. The CDR3 DNA follows: TGTGCCAGCAGCCCCGACTGGAGCCGAACTAATGAAAAACTGTTTTTT. The genes are TRBV7-2 and TRBJ1-4, with no clear D. Germline V lookup: CDR1 SGHTA, CDR2 FQGNSA. The CDR3 has 16 residues. The germline V and J ends were trimmed by 5 bases and 1 base, with 14 bases remaining between them.

Concerning this clonotype itself: An end of the junction differs from the germline gene, which may be a read error. The rearrangement uses TRBV11-2 and TRBJ2-1; TRBD2 matches 14 bases. The CDR3 runs to 18 residues. Germline V lookup: CDR1 SGHAT, CDR2 FQNNGV. CDR3 residues: CTSCSYRPGLAGVDEQFF. In nucleotides, the CDR3 is TGTACCAGCTGCTCCTACCGACCGGGACTAGCGGGGGTGGATGAGCAGTTCTTC.

The chain joins TRBV12-3 or TRBV12-4 to TRBJ2-4; 10 bases match TRBD2. This CDR3 is built from 14 residues. The V and J ends lost 2 bases and 15 bases, in that order; junction bases with no gene match: 10. As DNA, the CDR3 is TGTGCCAGCAGTTTACATGAGACTAGCGGGCTATGGTACTTC. This codes for CASSLHETSGLWYF.

This clonotype was seen at least ten times. The CDR3 DNA reads as TGCAGTGCTAGAGGGGACAGGGGTCCCTACGAGCAGTACTTC. It translates to CSARGDRGPYEQYF. V and J are TRBV20-1 and TRBJ2-7; 10 bases match TRBD1. The CDR3 runs 14 residues. Trimming took 1 base from V and 2 from J; bases not matched to a gene: 2. Germline CDR1 DFQATT, CDR2 SNEGSKA (reference sequence).

This clonotype has a count of ten or more. The CDR3 DNA reads as TGTGCCAGCAACGGTGGGCCTCCTGTAACTGAAGCTTTCTTT. Encoded protein: CASNGGPPVTEAFF. The chain uses TRBV2 and TRBJ1-1; no clear D gene. Deletions cut 7 bases from V and 5 bases from J, with 17 bases between. The CDR3 is 14 residues long. Per the germline V gene, CDR1 is SNHLY and CDR2 is FYNNEI. The entire variable domain, with the rest obtained from reference TRBV2 and TRBJ1-1, is as follows: EPEVTQTPSHQVTQMGQEVILRCVPISNHLYFYWYRQILGQKVEFLVSFYNNEISEKSEIFDDQFSVERPDGSNFTLKIRSTKLEDSAMYFCASNGGPPVTEAFFGQGTRLTVV.

The genes are TRBV20-1 and TRBJ2-2; 10 bases are a match to TRBD1. The CDR3 is 15 amino acids. V lost 5 bases, J lost 7 bases, and 10 bases stayed unmatched. CDR1 DFQATT and CDR2 SNEGSKA come from the germline V gene (reference sequence). CDR3 sequence reads: CSAPGQGGKNGELFF. CDR3 nucleotide sequence: TGCAGTGCTCCCGGACAGGGGGGAAAGAACGGGGAGCTGTTTTTT.

This clonotype was counted many times. The chain combines TRBV7-2 with TRBJ2-2, with 7 bases lining up with TRBD2. The V gene's germline CDR1 is SGHTA and CDR2 FQGNSA. The CDR3 is 16 amino acids. V trimming: 1 base; J trimming: 5 bases; junction bases outside the gene matches: 7. CDR3 nucleotides: TGTGCCAGCAGCTTAGGAGCGGGGTCGGGGACCGGGGAGCTGTTTTTT. As protein: CASSLGAGSGTGELFF.

In this sample, this clonotype turned up a few times. V and J are TRBV29-1 and TRBJ2-3; TRBD2 matches at 9 bases. This CDR3 comprises 15 residues. The V segment lost 4 bases and the J segment 5 bases; nucleotides outside the gene matches: 10. CDR1 and CDR2 (germline): SQVTM, ANQGSEA. CDR3 region: CSVALVAGGVDTQYF. CDR3 nucleotides: TGCAGCGTTGCCCTCGTTGCGGGGGGGGTAGATACGCAGTATTTT.